These 10 T cell receptor beta chains were all obtained from the same sample, sequenced in a study of T-cell memory formation after mild COVID-19. Each CDR3 protein is one row after TCRdb ran MiXCR on the 5' RACE reads. In the table there are approximately 82,000 distinct CDR3 sequences, about 13% of which are singletons. Input material: PBMCs or a T cell subset sorted from them (not recorded which). These receptors were obtained from a man aged 18 to 29 who had mild COVID-19 (a few samples of this study predate the infection). Cell type and time point are not known.

This clonotype has just a few counts. The genes are TRBV6-5 and TRBJ2-2; D could derive from TRBD1 or TRBD2 (5 bases each). Trimming stripped 6 bases from V and 1 base from J, with 12 bases between. From germline, CDR1 is MNHEY and CDR2 SVGAGI. The CDR3 runs to 15 residues. The CDR3 coding sequence is TGTGCCAGCAGCGTCGTTGGGGGGAACACCGGGGAGCTGTTTTTT. It is translated as CASSVVGGNTGELFF.

This clonotype was found a few times. V gene TRBV12-3 or TRBV12-4 combines with J gene TRBJ2-2; D uncertain. The CDR3 loop spans 15 amino acids. The V end was cut by 5 bases, the J end by 0 bases, with 10 bases between. CDR3 protein: CASSVRKTNTGELFF. CDR3 nucleotides: TGTGCCAGCAGTGTCAGGAAGACGAACACCGGGGAGCTGTTTTTT.

V usage is TRBV7-6 and J usage is TRBJ2-7, with TRBD1 identical over 8 bases. Germline CDR1 is SGHVS and CDR2 is FNYEAQ. The J segment lost 1 base and the V segment lost 4 bases, leaving 9 bases of the junction unmatched. The CDR3 has 16 residues. In DNA, the CDR3 is TGTGCCAGCAGCTCCAATTTCGGACAGGGATCCTACGAGCAGTACTTC. Translated: CASSSNFGQGSYEQYF.

This clonotype has just a few counts. This chain uses TRBV4-3 with TRBJ2-4; maybe TRBD2 (5 bases). The CDR3 has 13 residues. The ends were cut back, 4 bases at V and 8 bases at J, with 12 bases in the middle. Germline-derived CDR1 and CDR2 are LGHNA and YSLEER. CDR3 sequence reads: CASSPGLEDIQYF. The CDR3 DNA sequence: TGCGCCAGCAGCCCGGGGTTAGAGGACATTCAGTACTTC.

The chain uses TRBV9 and TRBJ2-7, with D possibly being TRBD2 (5 bases). Germline values: CDR1 SGDLS, CDR2 YYNGEE. The length of the CDR3 is 13 residues. V was trimmed by 0 bases and J by 1 base, leaving 5 bases between them. CDR3 residues: CASSVGGSYEQYF. Here the CDR3 DNA reads TGTGCCAGCAGCGTAGGCGGGTCCTACGAGCAGTACTTC.

This clonotype was observed a handful of times. J is TRBJ2-2 and V is TRBV5-4; 8 nucleotides agree with TRBD2. The CDR3 contains 15 residues. Germline CDR1 and CDR2: SGHNT and YYREEE (reference sequence). With 2 bases clipped from V and 3 bases from J, the junction kept 3 bases outside the gene matches. This CDR3 reads CASSFGGADTGELFF. The CDR3, as DNA: TGTGCCAGCAGCTTCGGGGGGGCGGACACCGGGGAGCTGTTTTTT. The full variable domain, completed using reference TRBV5-4 and TRBJ2-2, is ETGVTQSPTHLIKTRGQQVTLRCSSQSGHNTVSWYQQALGQGPQFIFQYYREEENGRGNFPPRFSGLQFPNYSSELNVNALELDDSALYLCASSFGGADTGELFFGEGSRLTVL.

This clonotype came up a few times. The rearrangement joins TRBV11-2 to TRBJ2-3; D call uncertain. The germline CDR1 and CDR2 sequences are SGHAT and FQNNGV. Deletions cut 3 bases from V and 0 bases from J, with 7 bases between. This CDR3 spans 14 amino acids. The CDR3 DNA reads as TGTGCCAGCAGCTTGACGCCGAGCACAGATACGCAGTATTTT. It codes for CASSLTPSTDTQYF.

This clonotype turned up a few times. The chain employs TRBV28 and TRBJ1-2, with a possible D match to TRBD1 (5 bases). Germline CDR1 MDHEN, CDR2 SYDVKM. V gave up 3 bases and J gave up 4 bases, with 27 bases separating them. There are 19 residues in the CDR3. DNA of the CDR3: TGTGCCAGCAGTTTTATTGCGGCAGGGCTACTACTACGGGGCTATGGCTACACCTTC. It codes for CASSFIAAGLLLRGYGYTF.

This clonotype was seen at least ten times. The V call is TRBV12-3 or TRBV12-4, the J call TRBJ2-3; 9 bases are shared with TRBD2. There are 15 residues in the CDR3. After removal of 3 bases from V and 6 bases from J, the junction contained 7 bases not matched to a gene. Written as DNA, the CDR3 is TGTGCCAGCAGTTTGGGCGGGGGGGTTTCGGATACGCAGTATTTT. Its translation is CASSLGGGVSDTQYF.

V usage is TRBV20-1 and J usage is TRBJ1-1; the D is unclear. The ends were cut back, 6 bases at V and 0 bases at J, with 17 bases in the middle. Germline V gives CDR1 DFQATT, CDR2 SNEGSKA (reference sequence). This CDR3 has 15 amino acids. The CDR3 DNA follows: TGCAGTGCATTACCAAGGGCAGGAATGAACACTGAAGCTTTCTTT. Amino acid sequence: CSALPRAGMNTEAFF.